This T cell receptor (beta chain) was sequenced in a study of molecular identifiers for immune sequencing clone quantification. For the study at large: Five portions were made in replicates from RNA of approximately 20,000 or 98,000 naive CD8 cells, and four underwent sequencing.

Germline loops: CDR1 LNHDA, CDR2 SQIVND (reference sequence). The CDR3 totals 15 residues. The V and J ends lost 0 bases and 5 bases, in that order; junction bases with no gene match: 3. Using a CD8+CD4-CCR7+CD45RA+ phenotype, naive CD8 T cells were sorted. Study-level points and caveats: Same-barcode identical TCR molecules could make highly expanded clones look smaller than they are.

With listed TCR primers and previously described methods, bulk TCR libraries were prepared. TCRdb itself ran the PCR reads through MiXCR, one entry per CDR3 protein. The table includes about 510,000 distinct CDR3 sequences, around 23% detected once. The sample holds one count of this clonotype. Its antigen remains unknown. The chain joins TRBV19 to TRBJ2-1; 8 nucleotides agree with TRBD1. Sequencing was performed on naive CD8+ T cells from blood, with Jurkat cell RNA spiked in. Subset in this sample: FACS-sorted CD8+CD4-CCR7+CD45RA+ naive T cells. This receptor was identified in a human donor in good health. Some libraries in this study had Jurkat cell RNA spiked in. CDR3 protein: CASSIDRGLHNEQFF. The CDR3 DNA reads TGTGCCAGTAGTATAGACAGGGGGCTGCACAATGAGCAGTTCTTC. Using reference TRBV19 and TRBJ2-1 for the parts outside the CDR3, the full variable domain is DGGITQSPKYLFRKEGQNVTLSCEQNLNHDAMYWYRQDPGQGLRLIYYSQIVNDFQKGDIAEGYSVSREKKESFPLTVTSAQKNPTAFYLCASSIDRGLHNEQFFGPGTRLTVL.